One TCR beta chain is described in this entry. TCRdb reprocessed the 5' RACE reads, with one entry per CDR3 protein and no DNA. The record lists around 150,000 distinct CDR3 sequences, of which the ten most abundant hold 2% to 3%. From germline, CDR1 is DFQATT and CDR2 SNEGSKA (reference sequence). CDR3 length: 14 residues. The sample belongs to a study of monozygotic twins with inflammatory bowel disease. This chain uses TRBV20-1 with TRBJ1-5; the TCRdb D gene call, TRBD1, has no DNA to confirm it. The receptor's source is a human donor with ulcerative colitis or Crohn's disease, or a healthy co-twin of an affected twin (not recorded which). Material for sequencing was blood. CDR3 protein: CSARGGQGWQPQHF.